Following are 16 T cell receptor beta chains from one sample sequenced in a study of early T cells in non-severe SARS-CoV-2 infection. TCRdb reprocessed the 5' RACE reads via MiXCR and lists one record per CDR3 protein. The data hold 100,000 to 150,000 distinct CDR3 sequences, with approximately 15% observed a single time. The sample taken for sequencing was whole blood. The receptors come from an adult who was a healthcare worker with PCR-confirmed SARS-CoV-2 infection or an uninfected control (not recorded which).

The chain links TRBV5-1 to TRBJ1-3; weak D call: TRBD1 (6 bases). Germline V gives CDR1 SGHRS, CDR2 YFSETQ. Trimming left V 3 bases short and J 4 bases short, with 11 bases between. The CDR3 extends over 14 amino acids. The CDR3 DNA reads TGCGCCAGCAGCTCACAGGGTTTAGGAAACACCATATATTTT. It codes for CASSSQGLGNTIYF. Full variable domain (rest looked up from reference TRBV5-1 and TRBJ1-3): KAGVTQTPRYLIKTRGQQVTLSCSPISGHRSVSWYQQTPGQGLQFLFEYFSETQRNKGNFPGRFSGRQFSNSRSEMNVSTLELGDSALYLCASSSQGLGNTIYFGEGSWLTVV.

The rearrangement joins TRBV6-1 to TRBJ2-3; 7 bases are a match to TRBD2. Germline trimming cut 6 bases from V and 2 bases from J; bases unmatched to any gene: 5. In germline, CDR1 is MNHNS, CDR2 SASEGT. This CDR3 has 14 amino acids. The CDR3 DNA follows: TGTGCCAGCAGGCCGGGACTACTCACAGATACGCAGTATTTT. Encoded protein: CASRPGLLTDTQYF.

The table lists this clonotype with a few counts. This chain connects TRBV2 to TRBJ2-7, with D perhaps TRBD1 (5 bases). Trimming shortened V by 7 bases and J by 4 bases, and 5 bases separated the two germline ends. Germline V gene sequence: CDR1 SNHLY, CDR2 FYNNEI. The CDR3 is 10 residues long. CDR3 in DNA: TGTGCCAGCACAGGGTACGAGCAGTACTTC. Its protein is CASTGYEQYF.

This clonotype has just a few counts. This chain links TRBV9 with TRBJ2-3; the D gene could be TRBD1 or TRBD2 (5 bases each). CDR1 SGDLS and CDR2 YYNGEE come from the germline V gene. The ends were cut back, 2 bases at V and 6 bases at J, with 10 bases in the middle. This CDR3 contains 13 residues. The chain's CDR3 is CASSVGDRDTQYF. In nucleotides, the CDR3 is TGTGCCAGCAGCGTGGGGGACCGGGATACGCAGTATTTT. Based on the CDR3 plus reference TRBV9 and TRBJ2-3, the full variable domain is DSGVTQTPKHLITATGQRVTLRCSPRSGDLSVYWYQQSLDQGLQFLIQYYNGEERAKGNILERFSAQQFPDLHSELNLSSLELGDSALYFCASSVGDRDTQYFGPGTRLTVL.

This clonotype has a handful of counts. The chain uses TRBV18 and TRBJ2-5; D might be TRBD1 or TRBD2, each matching 5 bases. The CDR3 has 14 residues. V shed 2 bases and J shed 5 bases, with 12 bases lying between them. Germline V gene sequence: CDR1 KGHSH, CDR2 LQKENI. CDR3 bases: TGTGCCAGCTCACCAATAGATCGGGGCGAGACCCAGTACTTC. This encodes CASSPIDRGETQYF. The whole variable domain, remainder taken from reference TRBV18 and TRBJ2-5, is NAGVMQNPRHLVRRRGQEARLRCSPMKGHSHVYWYRQLPEEGLKFMVYLQKENIIDESGMPKERFSAEFPKEGPSILRIQQVVRGDSAAYFCASSPIDRGETQYFGPGTRLLVL.

This clonotype was counted between two and nine times. The chain carries TRBV5-1 and TRBJ2-1; maybe TRBD2 (6 bases). The germline V and J ends were trimmed by 5 bases and 8 bases, with 17 bases remaining between them. The germline CDR1 and CDR2 sequences are SGHRS and YFSETQ. CDR3 length: 14 amino acids. CDR3 DNA: TGCGCCAGCAGACTAGCTAACCGGGGCGATGAGCAGTTCTTC. Translation gives CASRLANRGDEQFF.

This clonotype occurred a few times. The CDR3 here is CASSPTQGIGTEAFF. The CDR3 nucleotides are TGTGCCAGCTCACCGACACAGGGGATCGGCACTGAAGCTTTCTTT. The chain employs TRBV18 and TRBJ1-1; TRBD1 matches 7 bases. V lost 3 bases and J lost 4; bases outside the gene matches: 8. CDR3 length: 15 amino acids. Germline CDR1 reads KGHSH; CDR2 reads LQKENI.

Only a few counts were recorded for this clonotype. The rearrangement uses TRBV11-2 and TRBJ2-3; no clear D gene. The CDR3 totals 17 residues. The germline CDR1 and CDR2 sequences are SGHAT and FQNNGV. Trimming stripped 6 bases from V and 2 bases from J, with 21 bases between. This CDR3 reads CASRPQFGVRLTDTQYF. The CDR3 bases are TGTGCCAGCAGACCCCAGTTCGGCGTACGACTCACAGATACGCAGTATTTT. The full variable domain, rest sourced from reference TRBV11-2 and TRBJ2-3, is EAGVAQSPRYKIIEKRQSVAFWCNPISGHATLYWYQQILGQGPKLLIQFQNNGVVDDSQLPKDRFSAERLKGVDSTLKIQPAKLEDSAVYLCASRPQFGVRLTDTQYFGPGTRLTVL.

This clonotype was counted only a few times. The V gene is TRBV2, the J gene TRBJ2-5, with D possibly being TRBD1 (5 bases). V lost 4 bases and J 2 bases, leaving 8 bases between the germline ends. The CDR3 runs to 13 residues. Germline loops: CDR1 SNHLY, CDR2 FYNNEI. CDR3 in amino acids: CASSVQVQETQYF. The CDR3 DNA reads TGTGCCAGCAGTGTACAGGTTCAAGAGACCCAGTACTTC.

This clonotype was seen a handful of times. J is TRBJ2-3 and V is TRBV7-2; 8 nucleotides align to TRBD2. The length of the CDR3 is 13 residues. The junction had 5 bases not matched to a gene; V was cut back by 7 bases and J by 5 bases. Germline CDR1 is SGHTA and CDR2 is FQGNSA. In DNA, the CDR3 is TGTGCCAGCACGGGGGGGCCCGGAGATACGCAGTATTTT. Translation: CASTGGPGDTQYF.

This clonotype appeared once. This chain joins TRBV7-4 and TRBJ1-5; the D is unclear. Trimming stripped 5 bases from V and 11 bases from J, with 10 bases between. Germline CDR1 SGHVT, CDR2 SQSDAQ. The length of the CDR3 is 11 residues. The CDR3 DNA reads as TGTGCCAGCAGCCTCGAGATGGCCCAGCATTTT. This translates into CASSLEMAQHF. The full variable domain, with the rest looked up from reference TRBV7-4 and TRBJ1-5, is GAGVSQSPRYKVAKRGRDVALRCDSISGHVTLYWYRQTLGQGSEVLTYSQSDAQRDKSGRPSGRFSAERPERSVSTLKIQRTEQGDSAVYLCASSLEMAQHFGDGTRLSIL.

In its sample, this clonotype was seen a few times. The chain is built from TRBV20-1 and TRBJ2-1; TRBD1 or TRBD2 may be the D gene (5 bases each). Germline lookup yields CDR1 DFQATT and CDR2 SNEGSKA (reference sequence). The CDR3 is 13 amino acids. V was trimmed by 5 bases and J by 7 bases, leaving 15 bases between them. CDR3 region: CSAGAGTHNEQFF. CDR3 in DNA: TGCAGTGCTGGTGCCGGGACGCATAATGAGCAGTTCTTC.

This clonotype was recorded many times. V is TRBV29-1 and J is TRBJ2-5; no firm D call. The CDR3 covers 12 residues. Germline CDR1 and CDR2: SQVTM and ANQGSEA. The ends were cut back, 4 bases at V and 1 base at J, with 7 bases in the middle. CDR3 coding DNA: TGCAGCGTTGCGAACACCCAAGAGACCCAGTACTTC. Encoded protein: CSVANTQETQYF.

This chain connects TRBV5-5 to TRBJ1-4; TRBD1 matches 8 bases. This CDR3 is built from 14 residues. CDR1 and CDR2 from the germline V gene are SGHKS and YYEKEE (reference sequence). J was trimmed by 8 bases and V by 0 bases; bases with no gene match: 3. Here the CDR3 reads CASSLAGQDEKLFF. DNA for the CDR3: TGTGCCAGCAGCTTGGCGGGACAGGACGAAAAACTGTTTTTT. Supplemented by reference TRBV5-5 and TRBJ1-4, the full variable domain reads DAGVTQSPTHLIKTRGQQVTLRCSPISGHKSVSWYQQVLGQGPQFIFQYYEKEERGRGNFPDRFSARQFPNYSSELNVNALLLGDSALYLCASSLAGQDEKLFFGSGTQLSVL.

The sample holds many counts of this clonotype. As DNA, the CDR3 is TGTGCCAGCAGCAAAGACGGACTGAGCCTCACAGATACGCAGTATTTT. It translates to CASSKDGLSLTDTQYF. This rearrangement joins TRBV6-5 to TRBJ2-3, with D possibly TRBD2 on 5 matching bases. In germline, CDR1 is MNHEY, CDR2 SVGAGI. The CDR3 extends over 16 amino acids. V was cut by 6 bases and J by 2 bases, with 18 bases left in between.

This clonotype was recorded a few times. The chain combines TRBV6-6 with TRBJ2-5; D not certain. Trimming shortened V by 7 bases and J by 9 bases, and 18 bases separated the two germline ends. The germline V gene encodes CDR1 MNHNY and CDR2 SVGAGI (reference sequence). The CDR3 is made up of 13 amino acids. In DNA, the CDR3 is TGTGCCAGCACCCAAATCGAAGGATCGTCCCAGTACTTC. The encoded protein is CASTQIEGSSQYF.